This TCR beta chain was found in a study of a mutant IDH1 vaccine in newly diagnosed glioma. As for the study in general: Earlier therapy was either radiotherapy, temozolomide, or both, and most got both. Weeks 35 and 47 hosted visits V12 and V13, respectively.

Time point noted: week 35, safety follow-up. It was 300 ug of mutant IDH1 20-mer peptide that made up each vaccine dose, given with topical imiquimod. Concerning this clone itself: The antigen is undetermined.

The V and J ends lost 5 bases and 4 bases respectively, with 23 bases between them. CDR3 size: 18 residues. Looked up from germline, CDR1 is LGHNA and CDR2 is YSLEER. Sequencing used immunoSEQ multiplex PCR; TCRdb keeps in-frame clones, though not all of them. The table includes about 60,000 clones, roughly nine tenths detected once. This specimen consisted of PBMCs, obtained from a glioma patient whose treatment included an IDH1 peptide vaccine. The receptor was isolated from a man aged 40-49 years with glioma. The rearrangement links TRBV4-3 to TRBJ2-2; D might be TRBD1 or TRBD2, each matching 6 bases. Here the CDR3 reads CASSYRPWGREGTGELFF. Written as DNA, the CDR3 is TGCGCCAGCAGCTACAGACCCTGGGGGCGGGAAGGCACCGGGGAGCTGTTTTTT.